A single count supports the clone carrying this T cell receptor (beta chain). Its antigen is as yet unknown. The junction had 4 bases not matched to a gene; V was cut back by 2 bases and J by 5 bases. Looked up from germline, CDR1 is SGDLS and CDR2 is YYNGEE. The CDR3 is made up of 14 amino acids. These data come from a study of shared clonotypes between healthy human individuals. Looking at the study overall: Researchers assigned three CD4 naive, three CD4 memory, two CD8 naive and one CD8 memory plate to each donor.

Naive CD8 cells, CD45RO-negative and positively selected for CCR7, excluded terminally differentiated effector memory CD45RA+ cells. The authors distributed each subset's genomic DNA evenly over several immunoSEQ plates. Profiling relied on immunoSEQ multiplex PCR, and the TCRdb table lists in-frame clones only, not all of them. The profile covers about 2 million clones, with about 95% appearing a single time and approximately 1.2% taken by the ten largest. General observations from the study: Even with large depth, rarefaction showed that sorted-subset sequencing was incomplete.

Source material: naive CD8+ T cells sorted from blood. The chain employs TRBV9 and TRBJ2-7, with 10 bases fitting TRBD2. This receptor was obtained from a man between 18 and 35 years old in good health. The CDR3 protein is CASSVSGGLNEQYF. CDR3 bases: TGTGCCAGCAGCGTTAGCGGGGGGCTAAACGAGCAGTACTTC. The full variable domain, its missing parts supplied by reference TRBV9 and TRBJ2-7, is DSGVTQTPKHLITATGQRVTLRCSPRSGDLSVYWYQQSLDQGLQFLIQYYNGEERAKGNILERFSAQQFPDLHSELNLSSLELGDSALYFCASSVSGGLNEQYFGPGTRLTVT.